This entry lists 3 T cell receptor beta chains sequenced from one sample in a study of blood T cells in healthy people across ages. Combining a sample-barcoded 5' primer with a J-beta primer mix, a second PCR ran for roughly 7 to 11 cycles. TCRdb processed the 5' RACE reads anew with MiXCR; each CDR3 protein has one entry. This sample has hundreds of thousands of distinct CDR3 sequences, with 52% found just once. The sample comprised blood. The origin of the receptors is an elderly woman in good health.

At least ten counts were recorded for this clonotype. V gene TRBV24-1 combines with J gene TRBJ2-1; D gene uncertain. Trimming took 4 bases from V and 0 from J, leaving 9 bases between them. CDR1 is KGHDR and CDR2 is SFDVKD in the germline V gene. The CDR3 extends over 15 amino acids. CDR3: CATSDPRRSYNEQFF. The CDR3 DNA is TGTGCCACCAGTGACCCGAGGCGCTCCTACAATGAGCAGTTCTTC.

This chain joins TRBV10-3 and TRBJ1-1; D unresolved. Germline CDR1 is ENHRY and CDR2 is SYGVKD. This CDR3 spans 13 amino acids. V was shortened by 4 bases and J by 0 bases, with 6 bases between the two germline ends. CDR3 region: CAISGQVNTEAFF. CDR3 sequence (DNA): TGTGCCATCAGTGGGCAGGTGAACACTGAAGCTTTCTTT.

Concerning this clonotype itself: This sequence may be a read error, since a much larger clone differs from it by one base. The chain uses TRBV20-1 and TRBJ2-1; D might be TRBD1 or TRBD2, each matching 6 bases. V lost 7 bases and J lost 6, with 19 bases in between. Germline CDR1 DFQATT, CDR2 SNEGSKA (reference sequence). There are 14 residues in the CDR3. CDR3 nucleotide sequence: TGCAGTGTCCTTAGAGGGGGGTACTTCAATGAGCAGTTCTTC. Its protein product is CSVLRGGYFNEQFF.